Listed below are T cell receptor beta chains from one sample, sequenced in a study of T cells after yellow fever vaccination. Using its own MiXCR run on the 5' RACE reads, TCRdb lists one record per CDR3 protein. The table records a few hundred thousand distinct CDR3 sequences, around 3.1% of them present only once. This sample comprised CD4+ T cells sorted from PBMCs, obtained 10 days after the yellow fever booster vaccination. These receptor sequences come from a man between 18 and 35 years old who received the YFV17D yellow fever vaccine. CDR3s include the opening cysteine and the closing phenylalanine or tryptophan. D genes are given only for firm matches. Clone size is not always given. Where it is, it says once, few, many or a class for expanded clones.

J gene	V gene	D gene	clone size	CDR3 length	CDR3 DNA	CDR3 protein
TRBJ2-5	TRBV5-1	.	many	15	TGCGCCAGCAGCGACCCCAGGGGAAACCAAGAGACCCAGTACTTC	CASSDPRGNQETQYF
TRBJ2-1	TRBV20-1	.	many	16	TGCAGTGCTAGAGTTCTCCTGGGGGGGCCCTACAATGAGCAGTTCTTC	CSARVLLGGPYNEQFF
TRBJ2-3	TRBV7-8	.	many	17	TGTGCCAGCACCGACGACCTTCCTAGCTGGGGAGCGGATACGCAGTATTTT	CASTDDLPSWGADTQYF
TRBJ2-1	TRBV7-2	TRBD1	many	14	TGTGCCAGCAGCGCCCGGACAGGGGGCCGGGAGGTGTTCTTC	CASSARTGGREVFF
TRBJ2-2	TRBV27	.	.	15	TGTGCCAGCAGTTTGGCAGGGTCGGGCACCGGGGAGCTGTTTTTT	CASSLAGSGTGELFF
TRBJ1-2	TRBV20-1	TRBD1	many	13	TGCAGTGCCACGACAGGGGCGGACTATGGCTACACCTTC	CSATTGADYGYTF
TRBJ2-3	TRBV4-2	.	few	17	TGTGCCAGCAGCCAAGATTGGTCGGGGGGCCTCCTGAGTACGCAGTATTTT	CASSQDWSGGLLSTQYF
TRBJ1-2	TRBV20-1	.	many	12	TGCAGTGCTACCCTCCGGGGGTATGGCTACACCTTC	CSATLRGYGYTF
TRBJ1-2	TRBV6-5	.	many	12	TGTGCCAGCAGTTACGACTCCTTTGACTACACCTTC	CASSYDSFDYTF
TRBJ1-2	TRBV18	.	many	15	TGTGCCAGCTCACCAGCGGGAGATCCTGGGGATGGCTACACCTTC	CASSPAGDPGDGYTF
TRBJ1-2	TRBV7-2	.	many	13	TGTGCCAGCAGCTTTAGGAACTTCTATGGCTACACCTTC	CASSFRNFYGYTF
TRBJ2-6	TRBV27	TRBD1	.	19	TGTGCCAGCAGGGCCCTGGGACAGGGGGCCTACTCTGGGGCCAACGTCCTGACTTTC	CASRALGQGAYSGANVLTF
TRBJ1-1	TRBV19	TRBD1	many	14	TGTGCCAGTAGTTACCGACAGGGAGACACTGAAGCTTTCTTT	CASSYRQGDTEAFF
TRBJ2-3	TRBV20-1	TRBD2	many	15	TGCAGTGCTCCTCCAAGAGCCCGCGGGGGAGATACGCAGTATTTT	CSAPPRARGGDTQYF
TRBJ2-4	TRBV15	TRBD1	.	17	TGTGCCACCAGCAGAGGGACAGGGTATTGGTCCAAAAACATTCAGTACTTC	CATSRGTGYWSKNIQYF
TRBJ1-1	TRBV7-2	TRBD1	few	15	TGTGCCAGCAACCCGGGACAGGGGGAAAACACTGAAGCTTTCTTT	CASNPGQGENTEAFF
TRBJ1-2	TRBV23-1	.	few	11	TGCGCCAGCACCCTCGACGGGGGCTACACCTTC	CASTLDGGYTF
TRBJ2-4	TRBV5-5	.	many	13	TGTGCCAGCAGCGGACGCCGGGAGTTGAATCAGTACTTC	CASSGRRELNQYF
TRBJ1-3	TRBV7-6	.	.	15	TGTGCCAGCAGCTCGCACGGGACCTCTGGAAACACCATATATTTT	CASSSHGTSGNTIYF
TRBJ1-5	TRBV7-2	TRBD1	many	15	TGTGCCAGCAGCTCCAATACAGGGGTGAATCAGCCCCAGCATTTT	CASSSNTGVNQPQHF
TRBJ1-2	TRBV21-1	.	many	16	TGTGCCAGCAGCAACCCGAGGGGACGCTTGGCTTATGGCTACACCTTC	CASSNPRGRLAYGYTF
TRBJ1-1	TRBV5-1	.	many	13	TGCGCCAGCAGCCTACCGACCAACACTGAAGCTTTCTTT	CASSLPTNTEAFF
TRBJ2-5	TRBV27	.	many	15	TGTGCCAGCAGTTCGAGTTGGAATACTGGAAAGACCCAGTACTTC	CASSSSWNTGKTQYF
TRBJ2-1	TRBV6-5	.	.	14	TGTGCCAGCAGAAGACTAGTAGTGAGAAATGAGCAGTTCTTC	CASRRLVVRNEQFF
TRBJ2-3	TRBV11-3	.	.	12	TGTGCCAGCAGTTCCCTGGATGATACGCAGTATTTT	CASSSLDDTQYF
TRBJ1-4	TRBV20-1	.	.	14	TGCAGTGCTAGAGCACGGATCACTAATGAAAAACTGTTTTTT	CSARARITNEKLFF
TRBJ1-1	TRBV7-2	TRBD1	.	14	TGTGCCAGCAGCTCCCGACAGGGAGGCACTGAAGCTTTCTTT	CASSSRQGGTEAFF
TRBJ2-1	TRBV3-1	.	few	15	TGTGCCAGCAGCCCGAAGGTTGGGGCCCACAATGAGCAGTTCTTC	CASSPKVGAHNEQFF
TRBJ1-1	TRBV12-3/TRBV12-4	.	few	12	TGTGCCAGCAGCAACAGGCGCACTGAAGCTTTCTTT	CASSNRRTEAFF
TRBJ1-5	TRBV3-1	.	.	14	TGTGCCAGCAGCCAACCAGGGGACAATCAGCCCCAGCATTTT	CASSQPGDNQPQHF
TRBJ2-3	TRBV10-3	.	many	11	TGTGCCATCAGTGCCACAGATACGCAGTATTTT	CAISATDTQYF
TRBJ1-6	TRBV5-4	.	.	14	TGTGCCAGCAGCGGCGATGGGGGGAATTCACCCCTCCACTTT	CASSGDGGNSPLHF